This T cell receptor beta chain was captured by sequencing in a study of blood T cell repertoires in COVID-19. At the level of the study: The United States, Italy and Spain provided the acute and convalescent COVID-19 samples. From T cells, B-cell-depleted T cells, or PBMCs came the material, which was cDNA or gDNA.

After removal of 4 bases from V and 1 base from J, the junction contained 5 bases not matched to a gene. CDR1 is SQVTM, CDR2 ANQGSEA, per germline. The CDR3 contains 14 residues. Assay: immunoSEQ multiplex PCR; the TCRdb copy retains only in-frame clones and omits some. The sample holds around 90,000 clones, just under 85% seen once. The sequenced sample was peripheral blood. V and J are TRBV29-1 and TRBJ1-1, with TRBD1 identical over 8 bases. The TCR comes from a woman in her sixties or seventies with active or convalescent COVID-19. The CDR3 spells CSVVEGTGNTEAFF. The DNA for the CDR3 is TGCAGCGTTGTAGAGGGGACAGGGAACACTGAAGCTTTCTTT.